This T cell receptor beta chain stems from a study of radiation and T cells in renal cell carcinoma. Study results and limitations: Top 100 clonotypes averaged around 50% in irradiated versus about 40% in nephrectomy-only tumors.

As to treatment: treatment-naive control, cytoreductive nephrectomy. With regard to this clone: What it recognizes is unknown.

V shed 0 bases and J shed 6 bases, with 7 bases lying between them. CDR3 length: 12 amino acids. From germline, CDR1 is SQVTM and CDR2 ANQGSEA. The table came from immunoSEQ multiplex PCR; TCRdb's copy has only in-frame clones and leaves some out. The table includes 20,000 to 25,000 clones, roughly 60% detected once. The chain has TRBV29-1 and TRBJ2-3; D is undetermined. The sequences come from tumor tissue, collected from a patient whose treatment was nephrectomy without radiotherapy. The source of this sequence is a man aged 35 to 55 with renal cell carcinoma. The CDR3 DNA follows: TGCAGCGTTGAAGATTCAAGTGATACGCAGTATTTT. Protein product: CSVEDSSDTQYF.